A single sample is the source of the 31 T cell receptor beta chains below, sequenced in a study of blood T cell repertoires in COVID-19. Some clones are missing from TCRdb's copy, which holds only in-frame ones; the method was immunoSEQ multiplex PCR. The sample consists of about 370,000 clones, nearly 90% of them appearing once. The specimen was PBMCs or T cells enriched from blood (not recorded which). The receptor source for this set is a woman aged 25 to 39 who had recovered from COVID-19.

This chain joins TRBV28 and TRBJ1-2; TRBD1 might be the D (6 bases). V lost 7 bases to trimming and J lost 7 bases, with 19 bases between them. This CDR3 region has 14 residues. Germline V lookup: CDR1 MDHEN, CDR2 SYDVKM. The CDR3 DNA is TGTGCCAGCACCACAGGGTGGCCGGGGTTTGGCTACACCTTC. Its translation is CASTTGWPGFGYTF.

The chain carries TRBV4-1 and TRBJ2-1; 8 nucleotides agree with TRBD1. J gave up 5 bases and V 1 base, and 1 base lay outside the gene matches. CDR1 and CDR2 from the germline V gene are MGHRA and YSYEKL. This CDR3 is built from 14 residues. CDR3 sequence reads: CASSQGDRNNEQFF. CDR3 bases: TGCGCCAGCAGCCAAGGGGACAGGAACAATGAGCAGTTCTTC.

The gene calls are TRBV2 and TRBJ2-3, with TRBD1 identical over 7 bases. After removal of 8 bases from V and 6 bases from J, the junction contained 14 bases not matched to a gene. This CDR3 spans 15 amino acids. Germline V gives CDR1 SNHLY, CDR2 FYNNEI. CDR3 nucleotide sequence: TGTGCCAGCCGGTTCAGGGGGAGCTTTACGGATACGCAGTATTTT. It codes for CASRFRGSFTDTQYF.

V gene TRBV5-4 combines with J gene TRBJ1-1, with 8 bases fitting TRBD1. This CDR3 region has 16 residues. With V trimmed by 4 bases and J by 2 bases, 10 bases remained unmatched. Germline CDR1 reads SGHNT; CDR2 reads YYREEE (reference sequence). In DNA, the CDR3 is TGTGCCAGCAGCGGACAGGGTGGTGCGGGAAACACTGAAGCTTTCTTT. It codes for CASSGQGGAGNTEAFF.

The V gene is TRBV5-4, the J gene TRBJ2-7; 9 bases are shared with TRBD1. Germline V gene lookup returns CDR1 SGHNT and CDR2 YYREEE (reference sequence). CDR3 length: 16 amino acids. The V segment lost 4 bases and the J segment 7 bases; nucleotides outside the gene matches: 15. The CDR3 DNA reads as TGTGCCAGCAGCCAAAATCCGGGACAGGGATTATGGGAGCAGTACTTC. This encodes CASSQNPGQGLWEQYF.

The chain joins TRBV6-5 to TRBJ1-2, with 7 bases lining up with TRBD1. Trimming at V came to 7 bases and at J to 4 bases, leaving 9 bases not matched to a gene. CDR1 is MNHEY and CDR2 is SVGAGI in the germline V gene. The CDR3 loop spans 14 amino acids. CDR3 DNA sequence: TGTGCCAGCACCAAACAGGGGATTTTCTATGGCTACACCTTC. This gives the protein CASTKQGIFYGYTF.

This rearrangement joins TRBV10-2 to TRBJ1-1, with D perhaps TRBD1 (6 bases). Germline V gives CDR1 WSHSY, CDR2 SAAADI. This CDR3 is built from 12 residues. Trimming removed 8 bases from V and 4 bases from J, with 11 bases in between. CDR3 sequence (DNA): TGCGCCAGCCGACCCAGGGGCACTGAAGCTTTCTTT. This codes for CASRPRGTEAFF.

The V call is TRBV9, the J call TRBJ1-1; D call uncertain. CDR3 length equals 11 residues. Germline values: CDR1 SGDLS, CDR2 YYNGEE. The V end lost 0 bases, the J end lost 5 bases, and 2 bases lay between the germline ends. The CDR3 nucleotides are TGTGCCAGCAGCGTAGTAACTGAAGCTTTCTTT. This encodes CASSVVTEAFF.

The chain is built from TRBV29-1 and TRBJ1-1, with 7 bases aligning to TRBD1. Per germline, CDR1 SQVTM and CDR2 ANQGSEA. Trimming removed 5 bases from V and 1 base from J; junction bases left unmatched: 4. The CDR3 extends over 13 amino acids. The CDR3 DNA follows: TGCAGCGTTCCGACAGGGTCGAACACTGAAGCTTTCTTT. Translating gives CSVPTGSNTEAFF.

The chain is built from TRBV27 and TRBJ2-3; 9 bases line up with TRBD2. Per germline, CDR1 MNHEY and CDR2 SMNVEV (reference sequence). Trimming took 7 bases from V and 2 from J; bases not matched to a gene: 10. The CDR3 length is 16 residues. CDR3 DNA: TGTGCCAGCACCCCCCTAGCGGGGCCCGTCACAGATACGCAGTATTTT. Translated, it gives CASTPLAGPVTDTQYF.

There are a few counts of this clone. V usage is TRBV9 and J usage is TRBJ2-7; TRBD1 agrees at 11 bases. The CDR3 sequence is 15 residues long. J gave up 3 bases and V 4 bases, and 6 bases lay outside the gene matches. CDR1 is SGDLS, CDR2 YYNGEE, per germline. CDR3 nucleotides: TGTGCCAGCAGCTCCGGACAGGGGGCCTACTACGAGCAGTACTTC. This translates into CASSSGQGAYYEQYF.

The chain couples TRBV4-1 to TRBJ2-7, with TRBD1 identical over 9 bases. CDR3 size: 16 residues. CDR1 is MGHRA, CDR2 YSYEKL, per germline. The junction had 6 bases not matched to a gene; V was cut back by 0 bases and J by 3 bases. The CDR3 DNA sequence: TGCGCCAGCAGCCAAGATTGGACAGGGGCGCGCTACGAGCAGTACTTC. Translating it yields CASSQDWTGARYEQYF.

The J gene is TRBJ2-3, the V gene TRBV7-3; 10 nucleotides line up with TRBD2. The junction had 14 bases not matched to a gene; V was cut back by 5 bases and J by 6 bases. Germline V gives CDR1 SGHTA, CDR2 FQGTGA. CDR3 size: 17 residues. The CDR3 loop reads CASSEGASGSRMDTQYF. The CDR3 coding sequence is TGTGCCAGCAGCGAAGGGGCTAGCGGGAGTCGTATGGATACGCAGTATTTT.

V is TRBV19 and J is TRBJ2-3; 8 positions match TRBD1. The germline gives CDR1 LNHDA, CDR2 SQIVND (reference sequence). The CDR3 totals 14 residues. V shed 5 bases and J 2 bases; nucleotides not matched to a gene: 3. CDR3 bases: TGTGCCAGTAGTCGACAGGGGATCACAGATACGCAGTATTTT. Protein: CASSRQGITDTQYF.

Of note for this clone: The same CDR3 also results from other DNA sequences found in this sample. V and J are TRBV5-1 and TRBJ1-1, with 7 bases fitting TRBD1. CDR1 is SGHRS, CDR2 YFSETQ, per germline. J was trimmed by 4 bases and V by 0 bases; bases with no gene match: 3. The length of the CDR3 is 14 residues. This CDR3 is CASSLGQGGTEAFF. The CDR3 region has the DNA TGCGCCAGCAGCTTGGGACAGGGAGGCACTGAAGCTTTCTTT.

Here the CDR3 DNA reads TGTGCCAGCAGTGAACTGACAGTCCAAGAGACCCAGTACTTC. Its translation is CASSELTVQETQYF. This chain links TRBV2 with TRBJ2-5, with D maybe TRBD1 (5 bases). Germline CDR1 reads SNHLY; CDR2 reads FYNNEI. Trimming shortened V by 2 bases and J by 1 base, and 8 bases separated the two germline ends. The length of the CDR3 is 14 residues.

The table lists this clone with a few counts. The same CDR3 also results from other DNA sequences found in this sample. The chain joins TRBV18 to TRBJ1-5, with 7 bases identical to TRBD1. V shed 3 bases and J 6 bases; nucleotides not matched to a gene: 2. This CDR3 region has 13 residues. Germline CDR1 is KGHSH and CDR2 is LQKENI. CDR3 sequence (DNA): TGTGCCAGCTCACCCGACAGGGCTCAGCCCCAGCATTTT. The encoded protein is CASSPDRAQPQHF.

The V gene is TRBV30, the J gene TRBJ2-2, with D hard to call. Trimming removed 6 bases at V and 8 bases at J, with 16 bases between. The CDR3 spans 13 residues. CDR1 GTSNPN and CDR2 SVGIG come from the germline V gene (reference sequence). CDR3 in DNA: TGTGCCTGCCTCCTACGGCGAGGAGGGGAGCTGTTTTTT. As protein: CACLLRRGGELFF.

J is TRBJ1-2 and V is TRBV7-9, with D unclear. Between the trimmed V and J ends, which lost 8 bases and 8 bases, there was a span of 12 bases. The CDR3 is made up of 11 amino acids. The V gene's germline CDR1 is SEHNR and CDR2 FQNEAQ (reference sequence). CDR3 region: CASSYPQGYTF. The CDR3 DNA reads as TGTGCCAGCTCCTATCCACAGGGCTACACCTTC.

The V and J genes are TRBV25-1 and TRBJ1-4; possible D gene TRBD1, 6 bases. Per the germline V gene, CDR1 is MGHDK and CDR2 is SYGVNS. V was shortened by 5 bases and J by 10 bases, with 20 bases between the two germline ends. This CDR3 comprises 15 residues. The CDR3 DNA follows: TGTGCCAGCAGTATCCGGGGCAGGGGCCGTGGAAAACTGTTTTTT. It is translated as CASSIRGRGRGKLFF. Full variable domain (remainder filled in from reference TRBV25-1 and TRBJ1-4): EADIYQTPRYLVIGTGKKITLECSQTMGHDKMYWYQQDPGMELHLIHYSYGVNSTEKGDLSSESTVSRIRTEHFPLTLESARPSHTSQYLCASSIRGRGRGKLFFGSGTQLSVL.

J is TRBJ1-2 and V is TRBV12-3 or TRBV12-4; the D is unclear. Trimming removed 3 bases at V and 8 bases at J, with 10 bases between. This CDR3 contains 12 residues. The CDR3 protein is CASSFHPGGYTF. The CDR3, as DNA: TGTGCCAGCAGTTTCCACCCGGGGGGCTACACCTTC.

The CDR3 sequence is CAISEQGQGRQHF. The CDR3 DNA follows: TGTGCCATCAGTGAACAGGGACAGGGGCGACAGCATTTT. The V gene is TRBV10-3, the J gene TRBJ1-5, with 10 bases matching TRBD1. Trimming took 3 bases from V and 13 from J; bases not matched to a gene: 6. The CDR3 sequence is 13 residues long. CDR1 is ENHRY, CDR2 SYGVKD, per germline.

The chain has TRBV5-1 and TRBJ1-3, with 7 bases matching TRBD1. The germline gives CDR1 SGHRS, CDR2 YFSETQ. This CDR3 comprises 14 residues. With 1 base clipped from V and 6 bases from J, the junction kept 4 bases outside the gene matches. This chain's CDR3 is CASSLTGDENTIYF. The CDR3 DNA follows: TGCGCCAGCAGCTTGACAGGGGACGAAAACACCATATATTTT.

The chain recombines TRBV5-1 with TRBJ2-7; D gene unclear. This CDR3 spans 15 amino acids. V was pared by 0 bases and J by 5 bases, with 15 bases between. Germline values: CDR1 SGHRS, CDR2 YFSETQ. The CDR3 nucleotides read TGCGCCAGCAGCTTGGGACTGTCCGGTAGCCACGAGCAGTACTTC. It translates to CASSLGLSGSHEQYF. The full variable domain, rest sourced from reference TRBV5-1 and TRBJ2-7, is KAGVTQTPRYLIKTRGQQVTLSCSPISGHRSVSWYQQTPGQGLQFLFEYFSETQRNKGNFPGRFSGRQFSNSRSEMNVSTLELGDSALYLCASSLGLSGSHEQYFGPGTRLTVT.

In its sample, this clone was seen a few times. The CDR3 DNA follows: TGTGCCAGCAGCTTAGACCCAGGGGGAGGAGGTGGCTACACCTTC. This translates into CASSLDPGGGGGYTF. V usage is TRBV7-2 and J usage is TRBJ1-2, with 7 nucleotides matching TRBD1. CDR1 and CDR2 (germline): SGHTA, FQGNSA. This CDR3 is built from 15 residues. V dropped 1 base and J dropped 7; count of bases not matched to a gene: 9.

As DNA, the CDR3 is TGCGCCAGCAGCTTGGGAGGCACATCCGGGGAGCTGTTTTTT. This translates into CASSLGGTSGELFF. The rearrangement joins TRBV5-1 to TRBJ2-2; D not resolved. Germline V gene lookup returns CDR1 SGHRS and CDR2 YFSETQ. This CDR3 is 14 amino acids long. The ends were cut back, 0 bases at V and 6 bases at J, with 9 bases in the middle.

V is TRBV6-1 and J is TRBJ2-2, with 10 bases that match TRBD1. Germline loops: CDR1 MNHNS, CDR2 SASEGT. Trimming cost V 4 bases and J 5 bases; bases outside gene matches: 7. The CDR3 spans 16 residues. CDR3 loop: CASSAGTGVETGELFF. CDR3 nucleotide sequence: TGTGCCAGCAGTGCCGGGACAGGGGTTGAAACCGGGGAGCTGTTTTTT.

The chain links TRBV2 to TRBJ1-2; TRBD1 is a possible D gene (6 bases). Germline lookup yields CDR1 SNHLY and CDR2 FYNNEI. This CDR3 contains 13 residues. Trimming cost V 6 bases and J 8 bases, with 16 bases left between them. CDR3 in DNA: TGTGCCAGCAGCAGACAGGATACTAGGGGCTACACCTTC. Protein sequence: CASSRQDTRGYTF.

The V call is TRBV28, the J call TRBJ2-7; D is perhaps TRBD1 (7 bases). V gave up 4 bases and J gave up 7 bases, with 23 bases separating them. The CDR3 runs to 16 residues. Per germline, CDR1 MDHEN and CDR2 SYDVKM. CDR3 region: CASSSPLGQGGPEQYF. In DNA, the CDR3 is TGTGCCAGCAGTTCACCCCTGGGGCAGGGGGGACCGGAGCAGTACTTC.

The J gene is TRBJ1-1, the V gene TRBV5-6; D not certain. Germline V lookup: CDR1 SGHDT, CDR2 YYEEEE. There are 13 residues in the CDR3. With 0 bases removed from V and 4 bases from J, the gap between germline ends came to 7 bases. The CDR3 DNA is TGTGCCAGCAGCTTGGGAGGTATCACTGAAGCTTTCTTT. It is translated as CASSLGGITEAFF. Full variable domain (rest looked up from reference TRBV5-6 and TRBJ1-1): DAGVTQSPTHLIKTRGQQVTLRCSPKSGHDTVSWYQQALGQGPQFIFQYYEEEERQRGNFPDRFSGHQFPNYSSELNVNALLLGDSALYLCASSLGGITEAFFGQGTRLTVV.

The J gene is TRBJ1-5, the V gene TRBV5-4; 7 nucleotides match TRBD1. This CDR3 is 14 amino acids long. Germline V gives CDR1 SGHNT, CDR2 YYREEE (reference sequence). Germline trimming cut 6 bases from V and 8 bases from J; bases unmatched to any gene: 11. CDR3 loop: CASTLTGDAKPQHF. DNA for the CDR3: TGTGCCAGCACCTTAACAGGGGACGCCAAGCCCCAGCATTTT.